One and the same sample provided the 8 T cell receptor beta chains below, sequenced in a study of CD8+ T cells in alopecia areata. The authors extracted RNA and reverse transcribed it into cDNA as the sequencing template. Generated by immunoSEQ multiplex PCR, the TCRdb table keeps only in-frame clones and is missing some. The sample consists of 150,000 to 200,000 clones, roughly 60% of them appearing once. Treatment of the sample: oral pan-JAK inhibitor, 5-10 mg twice daily. Sequenced material: CD4+ T cells sorted from blood, taken at week 24, from a patient treated with tofacitinib. These receptors all stem from a human donor with alopecia areata.

CDR3 DNA: TGTGCCTATAAAGGGGGGCAGAGAGATAATTCACCCCTCCACTTT. It codes for CAYKGGQRDNSPLHF. The chain recombines TRBV7-9 with TRBJ1-6, with a possible D match to TRBD1 (6 bases). The germline V gene has CDR1 SEHNR and CDR2 FQNEAQ (reference sequence). CDR3 length: 15 amino acids. V was shortened by 11 bases and J by 5 bases, with 19 bases between the two germline ends.

The CDR3 DNA is TGCGCCAGCAGTCAATTTTTATTAGGACTAGGAAACACCGGGGAGCTGTTTTTT. Its translation: CASSQFLLGLGNTGELFF. V gene TRBV23-1 combines with J gene TRBJ2-2; 7 bases line up with TRBD2. TRBV23-1 is an open reading frame, and its role is uncertain. The CDR3 sequence is 18 residues long. The trim removed 1 base at V and 2 bases at J, leaving 10 bases unmatched.

The chain carries TRBV28 and TRBJ2-7; possible D gene TRBD2, 6 bases. V was shortened by 5 bases and J by 3 bases, with 20 bases between the two germline ends. The CDR3 has 16 residues. Looked up from germline, CDR1 is MDHEN and CDR2 is SYDVKM. This CDR3 reads CASSGGTGYGVYEQYF. The CDR3 nucleotides read TGTGCCAGCAGTGGCGGGACGGGCTATGGGGTCTACGAGCAGTACTTC.

The DNA for the CDR3 is TGTGCCAGCAGTGAAGGGACAGTGGGCAATCAGCCCCAGCATTTT. This sequence encodes CASSEGTVGNQPQHF. V and J are TRBV2 and TRBJ1-5; D might be TRBD1 (6 bases). The CDR3 contains 15 residues. Germline loops: CDR1 SNHLY, CDR2 FYNNEI. The ends were cut back, 1 base at V and 2 bases at J, with 9 bases in the middle.

The V call is TRBV5-1, the J call TRBJ2-2; 8 bases map to TRBD2. V shed 0 bases, J shed 11 bases, and the junction held 6 bases outside the gene matches. Germline V gene data show CDR1 as SGHRS and CDR2 as YFSETQ. The CDR3 runs to 14 residues. This CDR3 is CASSLDLAGRELFF. The CDR3 DNA is TGCGCCAGCAGCTTGGATTTAGCGGGGCGAGAGCTGTTTTTT.

The chain couples TRBV25-1 to TRBJ2-1; 13 positions agree with TRBD2. The J segment lost 5 bases and the V segment lost 3 bases, leaving 4 bases of the junction unmatched. Germline CDR1 and CDR2: MGHDK and SYGVNS. The CDR3 totals 16 residues. The CDR3 nucleotides are TGTGCCAGCAGTGAGTTGACTAGCGGGGGGCACAATGAGCAGTTCTTC. Its translation is CASSELTSGGHNEQFF.

The gene calls are TRBV14 and TRBJ1-2, with D possibly TRBD1 on 6 matching bases. The CDR3 extends over 14 amino acids. The germline CDR1 and CDR2 sequences are SGHDN and FVKESK. Trimming shortened V by 0 bases and J by 8 bases, and 13 bases separated the two germline ends. CDR3 DNA: TGTGCCAGCAGCCAAGATGAGGGGGTAGGAGGCTACACCTTC. This codes for CASSQDEGVGGYTF.

This clone was seen more than once but under ten times. The chain has TRBV4-2 and TRBJ2-6; D is uncertain. CDR3 length equals 14 residues. V was trimmed by 6 bases and J by 2 bases, leaving 8 bases between them. CDR1 and CDR2 (germline): LGHNA, YNFKEQ. CDR3 in DNA: TGTGCCAGCAGTACCCCGCCTGGGGCCAACGTCCTGACTTTC. Residues: CASSTPPGANVLTF.